This TCR beta chain appears in the sequencing data of a study of T cells in Graves' hyperthyroidism and ophthalmopathy. Ten or more counts support this clonotype. V dropped 5 bases and J dropped 5 bases, with 10 bases sitting between them. There are 12 residues in the CDR3. CDR1 is SGHVS and CDR2 is FNYEAQ in the germline V gene. Amplification of TCR beta CDR3 regions was performed using RNA transcripts as template. An initial round of RT-PCR targeting the TCR CDR3 relied on the HTBI primer set. TCRdb used MiXCR to reprocess the multiplex PCR reads, holding one entry per CDR3 protein. This table has 200,000 to 300,000 distinct CDR3 sequences, approximately 25% appearing once.

Sequenced sample: blood. The TCR was taken from a woman in her thirties or forties with Graves' ophthalmopathy. The rearrangement joins TRBV7-6 to TRBJ2-7; D remains ambiguous. For the CDR3, the DNA is TGTGCCAGCAGCCATTACGGCGACGAGCAGTACTTC. Protein sequence: CASSHYGDEQYF.